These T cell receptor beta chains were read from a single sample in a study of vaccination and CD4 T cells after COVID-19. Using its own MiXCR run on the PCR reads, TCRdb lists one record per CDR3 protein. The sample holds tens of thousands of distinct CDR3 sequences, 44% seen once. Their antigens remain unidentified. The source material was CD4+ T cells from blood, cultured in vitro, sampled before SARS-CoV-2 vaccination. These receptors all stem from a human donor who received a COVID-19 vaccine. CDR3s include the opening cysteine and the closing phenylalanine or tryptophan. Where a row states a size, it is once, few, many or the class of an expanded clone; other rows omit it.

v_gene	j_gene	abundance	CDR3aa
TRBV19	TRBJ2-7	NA	CASSMRGPGTGVSSYEQYF
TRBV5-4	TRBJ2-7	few	CASSPGGLAGGYEQYF
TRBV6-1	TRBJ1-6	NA	CASSERPSSYNSPLHF
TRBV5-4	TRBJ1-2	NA	CASSLINRGHYGYTF
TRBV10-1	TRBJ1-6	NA	CASSPLLNSTVSNSPLHF
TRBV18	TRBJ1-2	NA	CASSPGGTLDGYTF
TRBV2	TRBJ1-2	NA	CASSETVRSTNYGYTF
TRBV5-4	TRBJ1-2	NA	CASIFGEGNYGYTF
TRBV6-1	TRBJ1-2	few	CASTRDPGDYGYTF
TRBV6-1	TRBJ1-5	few	CASSEDGYSHSNQPQHF
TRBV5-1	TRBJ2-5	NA	CASSFVVGYQETQYF
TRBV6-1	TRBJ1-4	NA	CASSHRATNEKLFF
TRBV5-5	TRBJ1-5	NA	CASSPLGGRENQPQHF
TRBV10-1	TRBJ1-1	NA	CASTAGDRGNTEAFF
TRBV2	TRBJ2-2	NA	CASSFRLGTGELFF
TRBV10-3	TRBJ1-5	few	CAISGQDNQPQHF
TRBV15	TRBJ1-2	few	CATSRGTVSYGYTF
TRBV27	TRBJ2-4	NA	CASSPPGGSIQYF
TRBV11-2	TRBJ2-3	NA	CASAPPGTDTQYF
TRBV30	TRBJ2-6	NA	CAWSVGGAGANVLTF
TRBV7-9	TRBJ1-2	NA	CASSLAGLGGYTF
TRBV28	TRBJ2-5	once	CASSSSGGQETQYF
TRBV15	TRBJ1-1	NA	CATSRGQGGTEAFF